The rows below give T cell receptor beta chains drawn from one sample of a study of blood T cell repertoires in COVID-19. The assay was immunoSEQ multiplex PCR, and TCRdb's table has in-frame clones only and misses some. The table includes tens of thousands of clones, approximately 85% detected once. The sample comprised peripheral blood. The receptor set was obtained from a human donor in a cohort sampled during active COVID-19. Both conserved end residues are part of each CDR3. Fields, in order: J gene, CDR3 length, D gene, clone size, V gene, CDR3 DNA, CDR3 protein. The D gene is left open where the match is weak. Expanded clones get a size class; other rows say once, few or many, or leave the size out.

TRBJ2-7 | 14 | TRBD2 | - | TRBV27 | TGTGCCAGCAGCTCCGCGGGGGGGCCTTACGAGCAGTACTTC | CASSSAGGPYEQYF
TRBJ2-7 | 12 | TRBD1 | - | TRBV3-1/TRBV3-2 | TGTGCCAGCAGCCAAAGACAGGGGGAGCAGTACTTC | CASSQRQGEQYF
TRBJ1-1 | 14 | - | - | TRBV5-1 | TGCGCCAGCAGCGCGATCCCACGGGGCACTGAAGCTTTCTTT | CASSAIPRGTEAFF
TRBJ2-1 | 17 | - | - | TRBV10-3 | TGTGCCATCAGCCCGAGTGGGGGGGGGCCTCTATACAATGAGCAGTTCTTC | CAISPSGGGPLYNEQFF
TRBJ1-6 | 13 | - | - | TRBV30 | TGTGCCTGGAGTGTCAGGGTAAATTCACCCCTCCACTTT | CAWSVRVNSPLHF
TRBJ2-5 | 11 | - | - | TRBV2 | TGTGCCAGCTGTTCGGAGGAGACCCAGTACTTC | CASCSEETQYF
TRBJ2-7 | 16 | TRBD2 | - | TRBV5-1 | TGCGCCAGCACCACCGGGACTAGCGGGGGTCCCTACGAGCAGTACTTC | CASTTGTSGGPYEQYF
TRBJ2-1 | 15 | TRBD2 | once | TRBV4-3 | TGCGCCAGCAGCCCCCAGCGGGGGCCGTACAATGAGCAGTTCTTC | CASSPQRGPYNEQFF
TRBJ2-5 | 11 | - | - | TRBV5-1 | TGCGCCAGCAGCATACAAGAGACCCAGTACTTC | CASSIQETQYF
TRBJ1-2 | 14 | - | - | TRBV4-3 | TGCGCCAGCAGCCAAGATCCAGGCTCCTATGGCTACACCTTC | CASSQDPGSYGYTF
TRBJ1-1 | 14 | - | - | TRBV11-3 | TGTGCCAGCAGCTTCCCGATCGGGGGCACTGAAGCTTTCTTT | CASSFPIGGTEAFF
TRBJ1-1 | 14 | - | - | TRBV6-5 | TGTGCCAGCAGTTACTCGTCCGGGTTGACTGAAGCTTTCTTT | CASSYSSGLTEAFF
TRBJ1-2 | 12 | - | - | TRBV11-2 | TGTGCCAGCAGCTTAGGGAGGGATGGCTACACCTTC | CASSLGRDGYTF
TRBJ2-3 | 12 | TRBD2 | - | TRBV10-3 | TGTGCCATCCGCGGGAGCGGGGATACGCAGTATTTT | CAIRGSGDTQYF
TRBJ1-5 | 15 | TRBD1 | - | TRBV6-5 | TGTGCCAGCAGTTACCCGGGACAGTCTGGTCAGCCCCAGCATTTT | CASSYPGQSGQPQHF
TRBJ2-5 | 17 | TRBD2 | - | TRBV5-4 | TGTGCCAGCAGCCCGGGACTAGCGGGGGGGCCGGAAGAGACCCAGTACTTC | CASSPGLAGGPEETQYF
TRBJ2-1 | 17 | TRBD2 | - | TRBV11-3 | TGTGCCAGCAGCCCGTATATAGCGGGGGGGCCCCCCTATGAGCAGTTCTTC | CASSPYIAGGPPYEQFF
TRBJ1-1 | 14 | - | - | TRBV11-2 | TGTGCCAGCAGCTTAGCACACCGGAACACTGAAGCTTTCTTT | CASSLAHRNTEAFF
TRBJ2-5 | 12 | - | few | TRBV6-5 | TGTGCCACCTTTCAGGGTACGGAGACCCAGTACTTC | CATFQGTETQYF
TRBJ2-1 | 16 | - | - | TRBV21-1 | TGTGCCAGCAGCAAAGCGCAGGGGGCCCGGTACAATGAGCAGTTCTTC | CASSKAQGARYNEQFF
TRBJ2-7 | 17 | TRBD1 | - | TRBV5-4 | TGTGCCAGCAGCTCGGGACAGGGGCAACCAAGCTTCCACGAGCAGTACTTC | CASSSGQGQPSFHEQYF
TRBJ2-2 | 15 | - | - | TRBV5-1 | TGCGCCAGCAGCCCACGTTGGCCGAACACCGGGGAGCTGTTTTTT | CASSPRWPNTGELFF
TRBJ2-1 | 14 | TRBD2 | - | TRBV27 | TGTGCCAGCAGTTTATCTATGGGACTAGCGGTGGAAATCTTC | CASSLSMGLAVEIF
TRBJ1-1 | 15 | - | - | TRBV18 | TGTGCCAGCTCACCACTTGGGCAGCTCAACACTGAAGCTTTCTTT | CASSPLGQLNTEAFF
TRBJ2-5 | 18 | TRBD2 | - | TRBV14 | TGTGCCAGCAGCCCTCCAAAGAATTCGGGGGGGTCCCAAGAGACCCAGTACTTC | CASSPPKNSGGSQETQYF
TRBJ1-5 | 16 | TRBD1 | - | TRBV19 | TGTGCCAGTACCACGGGACAGGGGAGGTCAAATCAGCCCCAGCATTTT | CASTTGQGRSNQPQHF
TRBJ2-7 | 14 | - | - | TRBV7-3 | TGTGCCAGCAGCTTAGCGGGGTGGGGGAACGAGCAGTACTTC | CASSLAGWGNEQYF
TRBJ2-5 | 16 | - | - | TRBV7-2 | TGTGCCAGCACCGGCCGTCCGGCGGGGAACCAAGAGACCCAGTACTTC | CASTGRPAGNQETQYF
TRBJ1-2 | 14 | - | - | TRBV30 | TGTGCCTGGAAAGGGGCCCCCAATAACTATGGCTACACCTTC | CAWKGAPNNYGYTF
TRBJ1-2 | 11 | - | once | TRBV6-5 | TGTGCCAGCACAGGGCAGGATGGCTACACCTTC | CASTGQDGYTF
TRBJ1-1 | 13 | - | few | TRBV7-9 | TGTGCCAGCAGCTTAGGGGGGGTAACTGAAGCTTTCTTT | CASSLGGVTEAFF
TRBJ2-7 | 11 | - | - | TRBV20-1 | TGCAGTGAGAACACCCCAGGGGCTCCCCGCTTC | CSENTPGAPRF
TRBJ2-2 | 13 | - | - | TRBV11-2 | TGTGCCAGCAGGCTGGTCGGGACCGGGGAGCTGTTTTTT | CASRLVGTGELFF
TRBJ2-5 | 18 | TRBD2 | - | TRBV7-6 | TGTGCCAGCAGCTTTGGGGTTAGCGGGTCCTGGCAGGAGGGGACCCAGTACTTC | CASSFGVSGSWQEGTQYF
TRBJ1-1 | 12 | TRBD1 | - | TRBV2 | TGTGCCAGCGGGACAGGGAACACTGAAGCTTTCTTT | CASGTGNTEAFF
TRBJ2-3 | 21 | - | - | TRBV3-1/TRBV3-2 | TGTGCCAGCAGCCCACGACTGAGGGCGGGGTTACTGATCCATAGCACAGATACGCAGTATTTT | CASSPRLRAGLLIHSTDTQYF
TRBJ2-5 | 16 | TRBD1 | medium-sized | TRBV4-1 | TGCGCCAGCAGCCAAGACCCAGGGACAGGACAAGAGACCCAGTACTTC | CASSQDPGTGQETQYF
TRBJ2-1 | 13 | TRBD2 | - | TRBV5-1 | TGCGCCAGCAGCTTGACGACTAGCGGGGGGCTGTTCTTC | CASSLTTSGGLFF
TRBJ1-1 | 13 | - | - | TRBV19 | TGTGCCAGTAGTATCTTTCAGGACACTGAAGCTTTCTTT | CASSIFQDTEAFF
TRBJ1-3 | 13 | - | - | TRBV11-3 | TGTGCCAGCAGCCAAGCGGCCAGAGGCACCATATATTTT | CASSQAARGTIYF
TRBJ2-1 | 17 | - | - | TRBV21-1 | TGTGCCAGCAGCACTCTGGGGGGGGCCCCTACCTACAATGAGCAGTTCTTC | CASSTLGGAPTYNEQFF
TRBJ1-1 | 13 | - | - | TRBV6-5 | TGTGCCAGCAGTCCGACGGGGTACACTGAAGCTTTCTTT | CASSPTGYTEAFF
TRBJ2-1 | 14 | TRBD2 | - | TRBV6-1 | TGTGCCAGCAGTGAACAGCGGGGGTCAAATGAGCAGTTCTTC | CASSEQRGSNEQFF
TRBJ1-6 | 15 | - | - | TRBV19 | TGTGCCAGTAGTATACGTGGAGGAAATAATTCACCCCTCCACTTT | CASSIRGGNNSPLHF
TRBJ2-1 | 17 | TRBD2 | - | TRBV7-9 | TGTGCCAGCAGCTTAGTTGGACTAGCGGGGGGTTACAATGAGCAGTTCTTC | CASSLVGLAGGYNEQFF
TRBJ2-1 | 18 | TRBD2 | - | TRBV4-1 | TGCGCCAGCAGCCTCCGAAGCGGGACTAGCGGGGGAAACAATGAGCAGTTCTTC | CASSLRSGTSGGNNEQFF
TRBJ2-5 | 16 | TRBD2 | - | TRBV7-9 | TGTGCCAGCAGCTTCGGTCTAGCGGGGGCCGGGGGGACCCAGTACTTC | CASSFGLAGAGGTQYF
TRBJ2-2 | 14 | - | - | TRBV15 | TGTGCCACCAGCAGAGAGGGGCGAACCGGGGAGCTGTTTTTT | CATSREGRTGELFF
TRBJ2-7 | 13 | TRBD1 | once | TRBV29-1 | TGCAGCGTTGGAGCCGGGACAGGGGGAGAGCAGTACTTC | CSVGAGTGGEQYF
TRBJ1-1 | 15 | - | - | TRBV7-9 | TGTGCCAGCAGCGCGTCGCGGGGCTGGAACACTGAAGCTTTCTTT | CASSASRGWNTEAFF
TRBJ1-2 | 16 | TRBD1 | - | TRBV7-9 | TGTGCCAGCAGCCCAATAAGAGACAGGGCTAACTATGGCTACACCTTC | CASSPIRDRANYGYTF
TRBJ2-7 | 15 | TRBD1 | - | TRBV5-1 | TGCGCCAGCAGCTTAAGGGGGACAGGGGACTACGAGCAGTACTTC | CASSLRGTGDYEQYF
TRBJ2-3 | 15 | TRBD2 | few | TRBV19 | TGTGCCAGTAGTATCAGGGCTAGCGGGGCTGATACGCAGTATTTT | CASSIRASGADTQYF
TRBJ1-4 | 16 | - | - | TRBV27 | TGTGCCAGCAGTTTCTCCAGGGGAGCAACTAATGAAAAACTGTTTTTT | CASSFSRGATNEKLFF
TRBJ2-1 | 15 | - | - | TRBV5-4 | TGTGCCAGCAGCTTGGGTGGGAGCTCCTACAATGAGCAGTTCTTC | CASSLGGSSYNEQFF